What follows are 18 T cell receptor beta chains derived from one specimen sequenced in a study of Siglec-9 on CD8 T cells in melanoma. Profiling relied on immunoSEQ multiplex PCR, and the TCRdb table lists in-frame clones only, not all of them. Of approximately 39,000 clones in the sample, 80% to 85% were seen once. Sequences were obtained from Siglec-9- CD8+ T cells sorted from blood. These receptors were collected from a human donor in good health.

The chain recombines TRBV19 with TRBJ1-4; D unresolved. The length of the CDR3 is 14 residues. Germline V gives CDR1 LNHDA, CDR2 SQIVND (reference sequence). V lost 7 bases, J lost 7 bases, and 16 bases lay in between. CDR3 sequence: CASTFIVGGEKLFF. The CDR3 nucleotides read TGTGCCAGTACCTTCATAGTTGGTGGTGAAAAACTGTTTTTT.

The chain joins TRBV27 to TRBJ1-1; D is undetermined. The V and J ends lost 5 bases and 0 bases respectively, with 19 bases between them. The CDR3 has 17 amino acids. The germline CDR1 and CDR2 sequences are MNHEY and SMNVEV (reference sequence). Here the CDR3 DNA reads TGTGCCAGCAGTCTTAACCCTAGAGGTACCCTGAACACTGAAGCTTTCTTT. Translating it yields CASSLNPRGTLNTEAFF.

The chain is built from TRBV27 and TRBJ2-1; perhaps TRBD1 as D (6 bases). The V end lost 6 bases, the J end lost 3 bases, and 12 bases lay between the germline ends. Germline V gene data show CDR1 as MNHEY and CDR2 as SMNVEV (reference sequence). The CDR3 spans 14 residues. For the CDR3, the DNA is TGTGCCAGCAGAGGGGACACCTTCTACAATGAGCAGTTCTTC. It yields the protein CASRGDTFYNEQFF.

V and J are TRBV5-1 and TRBJ1-2, with TRBD1 matching 7 bases. Germline values: CDR1 SGHRS, CDR2 YFSETQ. Unmatched junction bases numbered 1, after V lost 0 bases and J lost 2 bases. The CDR3 runs to 14 residues. The CDR3 protein is CASSLETGNYGYTF. The DNA for the CDR3 is TGCGCCAGCAGCTTGGAGACAGGGAACTATGGCTACACCTTC.

Worth noting for this clone: The junction departs from germline at one end; a sequencing error may be responsible. The V call is TRBV7-9, the J call TRBJ1-1, with D perhaps TRBD1 (6 bases). CDR3 length equals 15 residues. Germline assignment: CDR1 SEHNR and CDR2 FQNEAQ (reference sequence). The CDR3 loop reads CASRLVGAGDTEAFF. DNA for the CDR3: TGTGCCAGCAGATTAGTGGGGGCTGGGGACACTGAAGCTTTCTTT.

The chain uses TRBV19 and TRBJ2-2; tentative D call: TRBD2 (5 bases). This CDR3 has 17 amino acids. V lost 4 bases and J lost 0, with 15 bases in between. Germline CDR1 LNHDA, CDR2 SQIVND (reference sequence). DNA of the CDR3: TGTGCCAGTAGTAGTAGCCCGGACTTGACGAACACCGGGGAGCTGTTTTTT. Protein sequence: CASSSSPDLTNTGELFF. Together with reference TRBV19 and TRBJ2-2, the CDR3 gives the full variable domain: DGGITQSPKYLFRKEGQNVTLSCEQNLNHDAMYWYRQDPGQGLRLIYYSQIVNDFQKGDIAEGYSVSREKKESFPLTVTSAQKNPTAFYLCASSSSPDLTNTGELFFGEGSRLTVL.

The chain employs TRBV6-5 and TRBJ2-1, with D perhaps TRBD2 (6 bases). Between the trimmed V and J ends, which lost 0 bases and 4 bases, there was a span of 10 bases. The CDR3 length is 15 residues. The V gene's germline CDR1 is MNHEY and CDR2 SVGAGI. As DNA, the CDR3 is TGTGCCAGCAGTTACTCGAAGGGACTGTACAATGAGCAGTTCTTC. This gives the protein CASSYSKGLYNEQFF.

V usage is TRBV18 and J usage is TRBJ2-7; no clear D. The CDR3 sequence is 12 residues long. With 2 bases removed from V and 6 bases from J, the gap between germline ends came to 8 bases. Per germline, CDR1 KGHSH and CDR2 LQKENI. CDR3 sequence: CASSPMSGEQYF. In nucleotides, the CDR3 is TGTGCCAGCTCACCAATGTCGGGCGAGCAGTACTTC. Supplemented by reference TRBV18 and TRBJ2-7, the full variable domain reads NAGVMQNPRHLVRRRGQEARLRCSPMKGHSHVYWYRQLPEEGLKFMVYLQKENIIDESGMPKERFSAEFPKEGPSILRIQQVVRGDSAAYFCASSPMSGEQYFGPGTRLTVT.

This clone was counted a single time. The genes are TRBV5-1 and TRBJ2-5; D is possibly TRBD1 or TRBD2 (6 bases each). Trimming took 2 bases from V and 5 from J, leaving 16 bases between them. CDR3 length: 15 residues. Germline CDR1 is SGHRS and CDR2 is YFSETQ. CDR3 bases: TGCGCCAGCAGCTTTTCGGGGGCCGCCCTGGAGACCCAGTACTTC. Protein: CASSFSGAALETQYF.

This rearrangement joins TRBV4-2 to TRBJ1-1; D possibly corresponds to TRBD1 (5 bases). Germline V CDR1 and CDR2: LGHNA, YNFKEQ. V was trimmed by 0 bases and J by 1 base, leaving 6 bases between them. The length of the CDR3 is 14 residues. CDR3 nucleotides: TGTGCCAGCAGCCAAGACGGGGGGAACACTGAAGCTTTCTTT. It codes for CASSQDGGNTEAFF.

This rearrangement joins TRBV29-1 to TRBJ2-7, with D possibly matching TRBD2 (5 bases). V was clipped by 1 base and J by 4 bases, with 5 bases between them. The CDR3 loop spans 11 amino acids. Germline values: CDR1 SQVTM, CDR2 ANQGSEA. The CDR3 nucleotides read TGCAGCGTTGAAGGGGAGTACGAGCAGTACTTC. Its protein product is CSVEGEYEQYF.

The chain recombines TRBV28 with TRBJ1-1; D uncertain. There are 13 residues in the CDR3. V gave up 4 bases and J gave up 6 bases, with 12 bases separating them. Germline CDR1 MDHEN, CDR2 SYDVKM. This CDR3 is CASSSQSRAEAFF. DNA for the CDR3: TGTGCCAGCAGTTCGCAGAGTAGAGCTGAAGCTTTCTTT.

The rearrangement joins TRBV6-6 to TRBJ1-1; the D gene is possibly TRBD1 (5 bases). Trimming shortened V by 6 bases and J by 6 bases, and 11 bases separated the two germline ends. From germline, CDR1 is MNHNY and CDR2 SVGAGI (reference sequence). The CDR3 runs 12 residues. CDR3 sequence (DNA): TGTGCCAGCAGCCCAGGGATCTCTGAAGCTTTCTTT. This encodes CASSPGISEAFF.

This sequence joins TRBV9 and TRBJ1-6, with a tentative D call TRBD1 (5 bases). V lost 3 bases and J 8 bases, leaving 15 bases between the germline ends. The CDR3 is 15 residues long. From germline, CDR1 is SGDLS and CDR2 YYNGEE. In DNA form, the CDR3 reads TGTGCCAGCAGCGGGGGGGAGGATCAATATTCACCCCTCCACTTT. This sequence encodes CASSGGEDQYSPLHF.

CDR3 DNA: TGTGCCAGCAGTGAATACCTAACTGGAGAACTAAGTAACTATGGCTACACCTTC. The encoded protein is CASSEYLTGELSNYGYTF. This chain uses TRBV2 with TRBJ1-2, with D unresolved. CDR1 and CDR2 (germline): SNHLY, FYNNEI. With 2 bases removed from V and 1 base from J, the gap between germline ends came to 20 bases. This CDR3 spans 18 amino acids.

The rearrangement uses TRBV10-3 and TRBJ2-1; weak D call: TRBD2 (6 bases). V shed 3 bases and J shed 3 bases, with 15 bases lying between them. Germline V gene data show CDR1 as ENHRY and CDR2 as SYGVKD. There are 16 residues in the CDR3. The CDR3 DNA sequence: TGTGCCATCAGTGAAGGGGAGGAGGTAGTCTACAATGAGCAGTTCTTC. This codes for CAISEGEEVVYNEQFF.

This clone was seen only a few times. The chain links TRBV13 to TRBJ1-1, with 7 positions matching TRBD1. Per the germline V gene, CDR1 is PRHDT and CDR2 is FYEKMQ (reference sequence). Trimming took 5 bases from V and 7 from J; bases not matched to a gene: 7. This CDR3 has 13 amino acids. CDR3 bases: TGTGCCAGCAGCCTGACAGGGTCGCGTGAAGCTTTCTTT. It yields the protein CASSLTGSREAFF.

V and J are TRBV9 and TRBJ1-1; D not resolved. Trimming removed 0 bases from V and 1 base from J, with 10 bases in between. The CDR3 consists of 15 residues. Germline V gives CDR1 SGDLS, CDR2 YYNGEE. DNA for the CDR3: TGTGCCAGCAGCGTAGCGGGGAGCAGGAACACTGAAGCTTTCTTT. Protein sequence: CASSVAGSRNTEAFF.